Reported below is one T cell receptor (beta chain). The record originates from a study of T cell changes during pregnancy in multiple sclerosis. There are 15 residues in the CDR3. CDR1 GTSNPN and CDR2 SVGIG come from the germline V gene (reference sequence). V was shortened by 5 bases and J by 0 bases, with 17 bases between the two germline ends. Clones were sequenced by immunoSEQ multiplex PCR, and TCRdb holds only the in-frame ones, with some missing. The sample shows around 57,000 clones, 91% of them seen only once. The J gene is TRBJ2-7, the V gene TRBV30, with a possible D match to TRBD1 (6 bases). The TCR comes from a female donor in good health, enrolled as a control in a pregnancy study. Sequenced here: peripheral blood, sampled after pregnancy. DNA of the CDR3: TGTGCCTGGTTGCCGACAGGCGAACTCTCCTACGAGCAGTACTTC. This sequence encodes CAWLPTGELSYEQYF.